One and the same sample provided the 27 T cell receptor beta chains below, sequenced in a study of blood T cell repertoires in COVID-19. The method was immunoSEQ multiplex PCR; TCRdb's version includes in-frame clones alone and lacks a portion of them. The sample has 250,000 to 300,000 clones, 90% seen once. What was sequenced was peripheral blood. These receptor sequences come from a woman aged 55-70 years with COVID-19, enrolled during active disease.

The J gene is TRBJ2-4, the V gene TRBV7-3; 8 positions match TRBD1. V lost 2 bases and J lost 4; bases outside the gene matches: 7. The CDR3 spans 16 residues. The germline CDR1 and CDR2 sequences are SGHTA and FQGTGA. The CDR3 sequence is CASSLFGTGGKNIQYF. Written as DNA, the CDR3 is TGTGCCAGCAGCTTATTTGGGACAGGTGGGAAAAACATTCAGTACTTC.

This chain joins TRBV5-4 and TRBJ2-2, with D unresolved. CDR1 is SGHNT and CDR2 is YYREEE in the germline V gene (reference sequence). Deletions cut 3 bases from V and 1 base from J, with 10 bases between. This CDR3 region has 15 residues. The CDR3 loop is CASSSDTGNTGELFF. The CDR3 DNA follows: TGTGCCAGCAGCTCTGATACGGGGAACACCGGGGAGCTGTTTTTT.

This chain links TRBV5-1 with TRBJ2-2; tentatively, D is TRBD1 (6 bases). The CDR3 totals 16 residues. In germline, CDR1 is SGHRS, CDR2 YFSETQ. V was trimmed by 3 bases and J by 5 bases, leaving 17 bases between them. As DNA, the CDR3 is TGCGCCAGCAGCTGGGCTGGGCCAGGGGAGACCGGGGAGCTGTTTTTT. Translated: CASSWAGPGETGELFF.

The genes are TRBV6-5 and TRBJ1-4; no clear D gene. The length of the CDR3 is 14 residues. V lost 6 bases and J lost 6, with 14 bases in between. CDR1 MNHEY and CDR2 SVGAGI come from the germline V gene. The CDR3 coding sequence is TGTGCCAGCAGCCCGTCTTACGGTGATGAAAAACTGTTTTTT. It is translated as CASSPSYGDEKLFF.

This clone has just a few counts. CDR3 sequence (DNA): TGTGCCAGCAGCCCCGGACAGGTTCTATATGGCTACACCTTC. Translation: CASSPGQVLYGYTF. V and J are TRBV3-1 (or the pseudogene TRBV3-2) and TRBJ1-2, with 7 bases that match TRBD1. Germline trimming cut 4 bases from V and 5 bases from J; bases unmatched to any gene: 7. The CDR3 sequence is 14 residues long. Germline values: CDR1 LGHDT, CDR2 YNNKEL (reference sequence).

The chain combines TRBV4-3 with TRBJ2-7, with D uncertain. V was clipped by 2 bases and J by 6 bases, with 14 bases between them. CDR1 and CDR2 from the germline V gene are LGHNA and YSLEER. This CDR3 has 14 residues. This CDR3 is CASSQQKSAGEQYF. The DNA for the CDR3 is TGCGCCAGCAGCCAACAAAAATCGGCAGGCGAGCAGTACTTC.

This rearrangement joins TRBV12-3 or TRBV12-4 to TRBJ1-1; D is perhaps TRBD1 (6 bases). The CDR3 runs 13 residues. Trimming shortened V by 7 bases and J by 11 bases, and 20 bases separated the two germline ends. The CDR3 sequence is CASTFDDRSKAFF. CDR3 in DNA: TGTGCCAGCACCTTTGACGACAGGTCCAAGGCTTTCTTT.

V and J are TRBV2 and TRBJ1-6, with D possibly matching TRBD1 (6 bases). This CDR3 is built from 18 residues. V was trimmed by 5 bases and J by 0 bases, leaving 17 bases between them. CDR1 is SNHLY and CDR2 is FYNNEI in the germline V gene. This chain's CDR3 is CASSLGGAYSSYNSPLHF. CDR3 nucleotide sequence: TGTGCCAGCAGTTTAGGGGGGGCCTATTCCTCCTATAATTCACCCCTCCACTTT. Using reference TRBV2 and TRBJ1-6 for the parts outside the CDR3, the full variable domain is EPEVTQTPSHQVTQMGQEVILRCVPISNHLYFYWYRQILGQKVEFLVSFYNNEISEKSEIFDDQFSVERPDGSNFTLKIRSTKLEDSAMYFCASSLGGAYSSYNSPLHFGNGTRLTVT.

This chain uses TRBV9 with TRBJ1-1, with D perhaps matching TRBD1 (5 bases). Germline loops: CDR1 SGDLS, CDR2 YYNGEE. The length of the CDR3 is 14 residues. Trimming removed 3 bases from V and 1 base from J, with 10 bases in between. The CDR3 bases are TGTGCCAGCAGCGCCCCCACAGGGAACACTGAAGCTTTCTTT. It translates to CASSAPTGNTEAFF.

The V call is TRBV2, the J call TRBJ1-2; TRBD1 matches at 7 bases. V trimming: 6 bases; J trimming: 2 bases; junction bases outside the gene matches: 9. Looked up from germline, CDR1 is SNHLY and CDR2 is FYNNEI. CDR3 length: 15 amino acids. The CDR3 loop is CASRADRAPNYGYTF. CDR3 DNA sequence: TGTGCCAGCAGGGCTGACAGGGCGCCAAACTATGGCTACACCTTC. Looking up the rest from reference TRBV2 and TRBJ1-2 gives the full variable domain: EPEVTQTPSHQVTQMGQEVILRCVPISNHLYFYWYRQILGQKVEFLVSFYNNEISEKSEIFDDQFSVERPDGSNFTLKIRSTKLEDSAMYFCASRADRAPNYGYTFGSGTRLTVV.

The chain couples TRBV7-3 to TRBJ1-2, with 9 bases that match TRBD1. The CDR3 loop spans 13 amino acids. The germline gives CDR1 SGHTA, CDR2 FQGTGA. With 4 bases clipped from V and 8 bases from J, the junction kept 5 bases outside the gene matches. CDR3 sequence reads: CASSYGTGLGYTF. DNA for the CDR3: TGTGCCAGCAGCTACGGGACAGGGTTAGGCTACACCTTC.

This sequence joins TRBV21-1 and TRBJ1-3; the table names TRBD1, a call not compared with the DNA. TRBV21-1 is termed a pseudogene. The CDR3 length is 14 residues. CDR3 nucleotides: TGTGCCGGCCGGGACAGCTGCTCTGGAAACACCATATATTTT. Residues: CAGRDSCSGNTIYF.

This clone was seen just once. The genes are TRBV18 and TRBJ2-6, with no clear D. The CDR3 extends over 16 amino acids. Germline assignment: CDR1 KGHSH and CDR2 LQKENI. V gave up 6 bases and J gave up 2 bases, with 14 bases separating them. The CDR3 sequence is CASSPALLAGANVLTF. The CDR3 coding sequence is TGTGCCAGCTCTCCCGCCCTTTTAGCTGGGGCCAACGTCCTGACTTTC.

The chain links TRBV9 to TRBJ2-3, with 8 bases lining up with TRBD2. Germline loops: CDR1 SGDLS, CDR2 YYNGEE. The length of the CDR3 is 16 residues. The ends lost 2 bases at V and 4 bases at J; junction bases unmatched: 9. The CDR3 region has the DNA TGTGCCAGCAGCGTCGGGGGGGCCATGTTTGCAGATACGCAGTATTTT. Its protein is CASSVGGAMFADTQYF.

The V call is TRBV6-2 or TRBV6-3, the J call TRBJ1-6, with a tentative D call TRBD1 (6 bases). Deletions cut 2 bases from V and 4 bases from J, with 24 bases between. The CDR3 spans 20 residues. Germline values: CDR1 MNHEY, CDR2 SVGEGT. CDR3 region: CASSYTPAGAVTVYNSPLHF. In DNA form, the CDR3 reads TGTGCCAGCAGTTACACCCCAGCGGGGGCCGTAACAGTTTATAATTCACCCCTCCACTTT.

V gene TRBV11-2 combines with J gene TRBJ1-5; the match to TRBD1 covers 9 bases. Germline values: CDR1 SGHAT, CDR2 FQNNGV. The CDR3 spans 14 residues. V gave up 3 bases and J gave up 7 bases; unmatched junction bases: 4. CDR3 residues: CASSLGQGGQPQHF. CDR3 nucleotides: TGTGCCAGCAGCTTGGGACAGGGAGGACAGCCCCAGCATTTT.

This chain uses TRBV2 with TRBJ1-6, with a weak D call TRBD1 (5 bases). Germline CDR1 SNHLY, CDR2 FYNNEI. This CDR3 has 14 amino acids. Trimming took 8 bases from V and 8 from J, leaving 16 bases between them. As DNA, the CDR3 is TGTGCCAGCCGGGGGACCGCAGGATATTCACCCCTCCACTTT. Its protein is CASRGTAGYSPLHF.

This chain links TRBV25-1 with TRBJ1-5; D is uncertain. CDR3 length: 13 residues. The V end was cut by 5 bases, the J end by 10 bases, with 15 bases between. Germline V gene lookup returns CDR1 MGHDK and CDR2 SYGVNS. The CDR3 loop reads CASSSRDRGPQHF. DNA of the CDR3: TGTGCCAGCAGTTCGAGAGATCGAGGCCCCCAGCATTTT.

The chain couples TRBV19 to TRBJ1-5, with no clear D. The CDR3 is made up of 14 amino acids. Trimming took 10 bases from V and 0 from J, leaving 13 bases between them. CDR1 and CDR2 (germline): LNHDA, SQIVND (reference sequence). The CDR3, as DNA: TGTGCCACAACTCCGATGTATAGCAATCAGCCCCAGCATTTT. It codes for CATTPMYSNQPQHF.

CDR3 in DNA: TGTGCCAGTAGTATAATCACAACTAATGAAAAACTGTTTTTT. This encodes CASSIITTNEKLFF. The chain carries TRBV19 and TRBJ1-4; no clear D. There are 14 residues in the CDR3. Germline loops: CDR1 LNHDA, CDR2 SQIVND (reference sequence). V lost 2 bases and J lost 0, with 4 bases in between.

The CDR3 sequence is CASSQDRRDQPQHF. CDR3 DNA sequence: TGCGCCAGCAGCCAAGACAGGCGAGATCAGCCCCAGCATTTT. This chain links TRBV4-1 with TRBJ1-5; D remains ambiguous. CDR1 and CDR2 (germline): MGHRA, YSYEKL. The CDR3 is 14 residues long. V shed 0 bases and J shed 5 bases, with 8 bases lying between them.

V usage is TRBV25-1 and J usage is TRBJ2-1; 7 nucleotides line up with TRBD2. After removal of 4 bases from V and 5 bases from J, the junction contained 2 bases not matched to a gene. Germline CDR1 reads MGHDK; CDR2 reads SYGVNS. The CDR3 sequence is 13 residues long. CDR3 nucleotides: TGTGCCAGCAGTGTCGGGACTAACAATGAGCAGTTCTTC. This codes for CASSVGTNNEQFF.

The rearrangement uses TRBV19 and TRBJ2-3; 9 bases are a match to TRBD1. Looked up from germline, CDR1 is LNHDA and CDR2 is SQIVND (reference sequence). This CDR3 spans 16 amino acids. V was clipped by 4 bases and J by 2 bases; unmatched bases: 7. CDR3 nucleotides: TGTGCCAGTAGTACCTGGACAGGGGCGACCACAGATACGCAGTATTTT. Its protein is CASSTWTGATTDTQYF.

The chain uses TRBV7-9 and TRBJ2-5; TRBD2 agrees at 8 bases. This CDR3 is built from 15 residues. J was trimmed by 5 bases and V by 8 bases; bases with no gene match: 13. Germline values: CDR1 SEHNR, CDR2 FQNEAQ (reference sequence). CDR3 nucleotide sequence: TGTGCCAGCTCCAAGATGCCGGGGGGGCTGGAGACCCAGTACTTC. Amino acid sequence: CASSKMPGGLETQYF.

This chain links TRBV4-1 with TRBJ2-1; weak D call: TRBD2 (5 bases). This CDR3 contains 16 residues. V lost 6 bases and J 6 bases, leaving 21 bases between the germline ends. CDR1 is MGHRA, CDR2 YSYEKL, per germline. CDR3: CASSRSGGPSTNEQFF. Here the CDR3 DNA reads TGCGCCAGCAGTCGGTCAGGAGGTCCTTCTACCAATGAGCAGTTCTTC.

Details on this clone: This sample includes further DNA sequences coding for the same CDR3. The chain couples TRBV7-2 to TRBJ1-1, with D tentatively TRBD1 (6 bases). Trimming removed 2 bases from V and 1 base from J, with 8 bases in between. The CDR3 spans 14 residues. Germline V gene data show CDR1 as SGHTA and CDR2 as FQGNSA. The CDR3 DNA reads TGTGCCAGCAGCTTAAGGACAGCGAACACTGAAGCTTTCTTT. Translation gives CASSLRTANTEAFF.

The CDR3 here is CASSLQGYGGNTIYF. The CDR3 DNA is TGTGCCAGCAGTCTTCAGGGGTACGGTGGAAACACCATATATTTT. This chain links TRBV2 with TRBJ1-3; TRBD1 is a possible D gene (6 bases). The CDR3 consists of 15 residues. Trimming left V 5 bases short and J 3 bases short, with 14 bases between. Germline lookup yields CDR1 SNHLY and CDR2 FYNNEI.